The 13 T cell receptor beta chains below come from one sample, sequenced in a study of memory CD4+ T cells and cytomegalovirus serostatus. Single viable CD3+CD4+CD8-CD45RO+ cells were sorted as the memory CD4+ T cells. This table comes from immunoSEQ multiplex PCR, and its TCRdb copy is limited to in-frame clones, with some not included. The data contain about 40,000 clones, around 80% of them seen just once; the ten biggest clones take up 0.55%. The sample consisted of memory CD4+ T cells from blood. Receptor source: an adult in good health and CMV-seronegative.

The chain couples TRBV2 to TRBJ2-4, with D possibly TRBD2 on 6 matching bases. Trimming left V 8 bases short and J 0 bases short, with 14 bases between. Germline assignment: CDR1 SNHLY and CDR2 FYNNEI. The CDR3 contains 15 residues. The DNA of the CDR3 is TGTGCCAGCGGGGGACTGCGACAAGCCAAAAACATTCAGTACTTC. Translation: CASGGLRQAKNIQYF.

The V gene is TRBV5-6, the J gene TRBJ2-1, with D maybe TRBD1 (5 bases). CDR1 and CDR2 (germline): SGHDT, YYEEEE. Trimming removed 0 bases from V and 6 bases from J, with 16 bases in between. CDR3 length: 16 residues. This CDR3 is CASSLVQGLVSNEQFF. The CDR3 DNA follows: TGTGCCAGCAGCTTGGTTCAGGGATTGGTGAGCAATGAGCAGTTCTTC.

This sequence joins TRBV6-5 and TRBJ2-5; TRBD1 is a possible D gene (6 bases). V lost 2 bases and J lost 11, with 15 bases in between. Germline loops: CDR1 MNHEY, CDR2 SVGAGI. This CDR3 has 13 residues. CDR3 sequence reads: CASSYAQRQEQYF. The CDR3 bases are TGTGCCAGCAGTTACGCCCAAAGACAGGAGCAGTACTTC.

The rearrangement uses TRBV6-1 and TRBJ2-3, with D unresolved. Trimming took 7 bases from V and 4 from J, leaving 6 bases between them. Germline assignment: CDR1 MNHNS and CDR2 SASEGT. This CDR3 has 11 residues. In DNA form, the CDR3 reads TGTGCCAGCAACAATGCAGATACGCAGTATTTT. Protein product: CASNNADTQYF.

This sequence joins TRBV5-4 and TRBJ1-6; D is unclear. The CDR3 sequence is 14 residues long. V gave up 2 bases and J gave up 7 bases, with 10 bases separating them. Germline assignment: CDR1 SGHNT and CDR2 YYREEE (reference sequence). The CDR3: CASSFRQPNSPLHF. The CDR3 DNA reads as TGTGCCAGCAGCTTTAGGCAGCCCAATTCACCCCTCCACTTT.

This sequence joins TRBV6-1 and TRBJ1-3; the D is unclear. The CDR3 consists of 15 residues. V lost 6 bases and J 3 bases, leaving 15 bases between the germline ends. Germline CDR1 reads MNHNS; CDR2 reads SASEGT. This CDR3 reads CASSLTHPVGNTIYF. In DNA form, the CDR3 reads TGTGCCAGCAGCCTAACCCATCCAGTTGGAAACACCATATATTTT.

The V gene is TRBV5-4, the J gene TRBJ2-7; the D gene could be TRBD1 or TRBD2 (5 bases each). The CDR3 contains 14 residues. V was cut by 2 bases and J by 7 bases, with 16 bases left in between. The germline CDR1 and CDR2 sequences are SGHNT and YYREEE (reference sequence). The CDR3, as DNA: TGTGCCAGCAGCTTACCGGGACCCAAGTCGGAGCAGTACTTC. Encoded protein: CASSLPGPKSEQYF.

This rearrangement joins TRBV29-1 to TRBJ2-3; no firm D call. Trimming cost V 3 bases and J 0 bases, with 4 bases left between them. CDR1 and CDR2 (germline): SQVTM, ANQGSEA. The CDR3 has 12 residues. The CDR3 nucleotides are TGCAGCGTTGATCCCAGCACAGATACGCAGTATTTT. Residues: CSVDPSTDTQYF.

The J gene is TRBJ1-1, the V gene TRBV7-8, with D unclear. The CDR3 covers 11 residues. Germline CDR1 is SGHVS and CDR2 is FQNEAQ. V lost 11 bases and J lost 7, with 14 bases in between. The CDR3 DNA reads TGTGCCGAACAAAGGAGCGGTGAAGCTTTCTTT. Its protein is CAEQRSGEAFF. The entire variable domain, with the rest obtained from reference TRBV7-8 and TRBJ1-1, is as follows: GAGVSQSPRYKVAKRGQDVALRCDPISGHVSLFWYQQALGQGPEFLTYFQNEAQLDKSGLPSDRFFAERPEGSVSTLKIQRTQQEDSAVYLCAEQRSGEAFFGQGTRLTVV.

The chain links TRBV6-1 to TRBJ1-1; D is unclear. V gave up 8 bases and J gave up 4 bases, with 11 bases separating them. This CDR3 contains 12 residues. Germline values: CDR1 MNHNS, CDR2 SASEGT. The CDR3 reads CASRDGGTEAFF. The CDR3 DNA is TGTGCCAGCCGGGATGGAGGCACTGAAGCTTTCTTT.

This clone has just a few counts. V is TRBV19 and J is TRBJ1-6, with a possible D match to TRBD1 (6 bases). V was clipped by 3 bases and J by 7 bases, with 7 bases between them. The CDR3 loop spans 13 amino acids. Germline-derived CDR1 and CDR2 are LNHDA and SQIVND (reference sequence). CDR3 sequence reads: CASSMRGNSPLHF. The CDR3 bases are TGTGCCAGTAGTATGAGGGGGAATTCACCCCTCCACTTT.

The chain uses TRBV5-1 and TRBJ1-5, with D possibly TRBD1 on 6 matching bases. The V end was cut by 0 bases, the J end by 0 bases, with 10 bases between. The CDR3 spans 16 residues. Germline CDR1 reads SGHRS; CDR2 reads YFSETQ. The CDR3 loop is CASSLDGGLSNQPQHF. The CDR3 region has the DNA TGCGCCAGCAGCTTGGATGGGGGCCTTAGCAATCAGCCCCAGCATTTT.

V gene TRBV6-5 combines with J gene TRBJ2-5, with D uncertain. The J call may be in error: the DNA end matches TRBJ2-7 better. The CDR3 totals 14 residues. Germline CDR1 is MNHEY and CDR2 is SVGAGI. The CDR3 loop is CASSYGSGPYEQYF. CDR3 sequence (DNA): TGTGCCAGCAGTTACGGGTCCGGGCCCTACGAGCAGTACTTC.